Detailed here is one T cell receptor beta chain. Its target is not known. These data belong to a study of T-cell memory formation after mild COVID-19. About the study: TCR clusters mostly belonged to single donors.

The germline V gene encodes CDR1 LNHNV and CDR2 YYDKDF (reference sequence). The V end was cut by 1 base, the J end by 5 bases, with 6 bases between. The CDR3 has 13 residues. Each CDR3 protein is one row after TCRdb ran MiXCR on the 5' RACE reads. The table records around 99,000 distinct CDR3 sequences, approximately 15% of them present only once. Study observations and caveats: A second wave expanding day 15 to 37 was CD4+-biased; contracting clones were balanced. Clones that contracted clustered mainly in CM and EM if CD4+ and in EMRA if CD8+.

The sample taken for sequencing was PBMCs or a T cell subset sorted from them (not recorded which). The sequence was collected from a man in his late teens or twenties who had mild COVID-19 (a few samples of this study predate the infection). Cell type and time point are not known. The chain is built from TRBV15 and TRBJ1-5, with D perhaps matching TRBD1 (5 bases). CDR3 amino acids: CATSRGGDQPQHF. The CDR3 nucleotides are TGTGCCACCAGCAGAGGAGGGGATCAGCCCCAGCATTTT.